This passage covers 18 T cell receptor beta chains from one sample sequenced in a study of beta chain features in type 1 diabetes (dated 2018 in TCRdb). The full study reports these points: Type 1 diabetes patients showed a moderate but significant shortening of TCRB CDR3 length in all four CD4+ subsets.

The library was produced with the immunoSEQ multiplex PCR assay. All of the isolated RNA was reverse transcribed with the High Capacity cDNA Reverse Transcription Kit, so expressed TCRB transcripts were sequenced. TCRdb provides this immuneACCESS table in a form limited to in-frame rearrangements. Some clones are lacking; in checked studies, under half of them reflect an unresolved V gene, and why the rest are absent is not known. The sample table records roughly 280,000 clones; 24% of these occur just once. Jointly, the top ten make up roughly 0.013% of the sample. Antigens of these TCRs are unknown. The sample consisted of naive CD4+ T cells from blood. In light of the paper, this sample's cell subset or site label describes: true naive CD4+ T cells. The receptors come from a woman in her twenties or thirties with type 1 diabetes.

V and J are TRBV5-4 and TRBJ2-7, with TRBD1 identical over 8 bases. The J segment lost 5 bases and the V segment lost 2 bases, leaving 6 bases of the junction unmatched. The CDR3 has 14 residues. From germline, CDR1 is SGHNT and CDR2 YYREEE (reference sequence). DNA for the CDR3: TGTGCCAGCAGCTTAGGGACAGGAGGGAACGAGCAGTACTTC. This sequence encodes CASSLGTGGNEQYF.

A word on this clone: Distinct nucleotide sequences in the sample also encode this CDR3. This CDR3 reads CASSPGGSYEQYF. The CDR3 nucleotides are TGTGCCAGCTCCCCGGGGGGGTCGTACGAGCAGTACTTC. This chain links TRBV18 with TRBJ2-7; 8 bases fit TRBD2. The CDR3 is 13 residues long. Germline values: CDR1 KGHSH, CDR2 LQKENI. V was clipped by 6 bases and J by 4 bases; unmatched bases: 5.

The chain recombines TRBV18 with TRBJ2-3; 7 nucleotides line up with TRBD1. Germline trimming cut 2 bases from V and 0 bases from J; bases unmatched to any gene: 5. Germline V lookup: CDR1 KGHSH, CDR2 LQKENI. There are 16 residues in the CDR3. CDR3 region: CASSPRQGVSTDTQYF. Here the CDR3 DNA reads TGTGCCAGCTCACCAAGACAGGGTGTCAGCACAGATACGCAGTATTTT.

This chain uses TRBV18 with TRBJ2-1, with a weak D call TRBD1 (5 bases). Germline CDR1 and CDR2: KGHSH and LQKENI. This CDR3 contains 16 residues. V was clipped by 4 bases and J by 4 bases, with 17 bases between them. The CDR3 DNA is TGTGCCAGCTCACGGGCCCAGGGCATGGCGTACAATGAGCAGTTCTTC. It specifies CASSRAQGMAYNEQFF.

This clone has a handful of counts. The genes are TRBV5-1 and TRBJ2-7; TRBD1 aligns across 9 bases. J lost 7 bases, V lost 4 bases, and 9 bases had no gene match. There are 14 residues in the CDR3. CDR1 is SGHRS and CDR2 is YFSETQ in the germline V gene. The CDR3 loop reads CASSPGQGPSEQYF. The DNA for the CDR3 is TGCGCCAGCAGCCCGGGACAGGGACCCTCTGAGCAGTACTTC.

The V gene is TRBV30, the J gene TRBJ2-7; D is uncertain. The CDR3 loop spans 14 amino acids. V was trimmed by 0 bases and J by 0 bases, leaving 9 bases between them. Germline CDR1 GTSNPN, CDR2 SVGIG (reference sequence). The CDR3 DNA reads TGTGCCTGGAGTGTTTGGCGGAGCTCCTACGAGCAGTACTTC. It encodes CAWSVWRSSYEQYF. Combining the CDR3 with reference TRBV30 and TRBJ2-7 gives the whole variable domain SQTIHQWPATLVQPVGSPLSLECTVEGTSNPNLYWYRQAAGRGLQLLFYSVGIGQISSEVPQNLSASRPQDRQFILSSKKLLLSDSGFYLCAWSVWRSSYEQYFGPGTRLTVT.

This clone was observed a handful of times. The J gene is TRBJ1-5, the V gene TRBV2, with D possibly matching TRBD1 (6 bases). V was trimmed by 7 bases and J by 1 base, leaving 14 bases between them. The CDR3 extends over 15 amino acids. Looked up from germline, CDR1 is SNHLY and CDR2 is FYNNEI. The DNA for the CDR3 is TGTGCCAGCACCGGACAGACGGGGAGCAATCAGCCCCAGCATTTT. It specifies CASTGQTGSNQPQHF.

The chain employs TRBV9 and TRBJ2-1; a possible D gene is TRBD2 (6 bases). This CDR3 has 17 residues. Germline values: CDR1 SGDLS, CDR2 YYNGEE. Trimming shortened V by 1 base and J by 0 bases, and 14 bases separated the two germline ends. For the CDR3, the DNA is TGTGCCAGCAGCGTATCCCCTAGCGACAGCTCCTACAATGAGCAGTTCTTC. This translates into CASSVSPSDSSYNEQFF.

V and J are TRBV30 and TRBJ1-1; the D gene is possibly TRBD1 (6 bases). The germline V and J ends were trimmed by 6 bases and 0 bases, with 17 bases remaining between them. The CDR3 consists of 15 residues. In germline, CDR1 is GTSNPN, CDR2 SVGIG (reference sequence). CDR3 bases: TGTGCCTGCAACTCCCCGGACAGCATGAACACTGAAGCTTTCTTT. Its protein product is CACNSPDSMNTEAFF. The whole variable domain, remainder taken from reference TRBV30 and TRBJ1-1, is SQTIHQWPATLVQPVGSPLSLECTVEGTSNPNLYWYRQAAGRGLQLLFYSVGIGQISSEVPQNLSASRPQDRQFILSSKKLLLSDSGFYLCACNSPDSMNTEAFFGQGTRLTVV.

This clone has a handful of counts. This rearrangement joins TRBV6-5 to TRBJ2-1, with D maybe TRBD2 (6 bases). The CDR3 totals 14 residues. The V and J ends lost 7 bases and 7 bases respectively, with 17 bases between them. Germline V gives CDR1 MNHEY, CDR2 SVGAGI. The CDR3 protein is CASTGGVVRNEQFF. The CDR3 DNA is TGTGCCAGCACCGGGGGAGTAGTGAGGAATGAGCAGTTCTTC.

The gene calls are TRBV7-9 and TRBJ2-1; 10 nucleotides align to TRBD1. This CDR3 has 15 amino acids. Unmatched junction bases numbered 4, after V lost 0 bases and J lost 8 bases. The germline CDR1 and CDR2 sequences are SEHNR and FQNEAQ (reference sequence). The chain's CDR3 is CASSLAGTGVYEQFF. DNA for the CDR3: TGTGCCAGCAGCTTAGCCGGGACAGGGGTGTATGAGCAGTTCTTC.

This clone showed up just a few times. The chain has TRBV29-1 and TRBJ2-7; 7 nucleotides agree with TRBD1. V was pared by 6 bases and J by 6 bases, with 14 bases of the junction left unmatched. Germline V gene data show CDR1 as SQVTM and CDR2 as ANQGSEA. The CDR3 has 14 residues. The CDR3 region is CSVLPGTESSEQYF. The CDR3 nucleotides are TGCAGCGTCCTCCCCGGGACAGAATCTTCCGAGCAGTACTTC.

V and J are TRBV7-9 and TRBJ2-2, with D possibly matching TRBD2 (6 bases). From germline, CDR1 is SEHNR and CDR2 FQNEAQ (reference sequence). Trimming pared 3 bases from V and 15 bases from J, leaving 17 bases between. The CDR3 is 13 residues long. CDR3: CASSFTGLIRMFF. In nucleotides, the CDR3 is TGTGCCAGCAGCTTCACCGGACTAATCCGGATGTTTTTT.

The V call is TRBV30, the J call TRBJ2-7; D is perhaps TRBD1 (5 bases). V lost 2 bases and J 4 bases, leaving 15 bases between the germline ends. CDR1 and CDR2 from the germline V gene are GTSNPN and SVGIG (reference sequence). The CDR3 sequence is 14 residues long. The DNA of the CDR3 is TGTGCCTGGAGTACAACATCCCAGGGATACGAGCAGTACTTC. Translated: CAWSTTSQGYEQYF. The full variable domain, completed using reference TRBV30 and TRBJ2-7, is SQTIHQWPATLVQPVGSPLSLECTVEGTSNPNLYWYRQAAGRGLQLLFYSVGIGQISSEVPQNLSASRPQDRQFILSSKKLLLSDSGFYLCAWSTTSQGYEQYFGPGTRLTVT.

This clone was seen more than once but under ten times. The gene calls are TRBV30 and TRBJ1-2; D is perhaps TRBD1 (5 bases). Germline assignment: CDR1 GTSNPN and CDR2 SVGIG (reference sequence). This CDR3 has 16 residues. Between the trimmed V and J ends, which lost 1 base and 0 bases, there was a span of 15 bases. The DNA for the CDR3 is TGTGCCTGGAGTGGCCAGACAGCCTTCCCTAACTATGGCTACACCTTC. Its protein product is CAWSGQTAFPNYGYTF.

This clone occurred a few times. DNA of the CDR3: TGTGCCAGCAGCCCCCCCGCGGGGTCCAATGAGCAGTTCTTC. Protein: CASSPPAGSNEQFF. The gene calls are TRBV6-5 and TRBJ2-1, with D tentatively TRBD2 (6 bases). V lost 6 bases and J lost 6, with 15 bases in between. Germline V gene sequence: CDR1 MNHEY, CDR2 SVGAGI. The CDR3 extends over 14 amino acids.

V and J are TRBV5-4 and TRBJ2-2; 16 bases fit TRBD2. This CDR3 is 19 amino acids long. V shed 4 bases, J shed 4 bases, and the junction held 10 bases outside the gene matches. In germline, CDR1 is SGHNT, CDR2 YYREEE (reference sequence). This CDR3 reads CASSTPGLAGGPATGELFF. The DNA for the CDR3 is TGTGCCAGCAGCACACCGGGACTAGCGGGAGGGCCCGCCACCGGGGAGCTGTTTTTT. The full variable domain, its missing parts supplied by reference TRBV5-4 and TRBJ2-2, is ETGVTQSPTHLIKTRGQQVTLRCSSQSGHNTVSWYQQALGQGPQFIFQYYREEENGRGNFPPRFSGLQFPNYSSELNVNALELDDSALYLCASSTPGLAGGPATGELFFGEGSRLTVL.

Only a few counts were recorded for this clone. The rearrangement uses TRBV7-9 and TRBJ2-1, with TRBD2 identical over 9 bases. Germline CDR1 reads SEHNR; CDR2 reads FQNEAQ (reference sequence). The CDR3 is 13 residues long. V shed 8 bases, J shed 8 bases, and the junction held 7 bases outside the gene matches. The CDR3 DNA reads TGTGCCAGCGCGGTAGCGGGAGTCGATGAGCAGTTCTTC. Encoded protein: CASAVAGVDEQFF.